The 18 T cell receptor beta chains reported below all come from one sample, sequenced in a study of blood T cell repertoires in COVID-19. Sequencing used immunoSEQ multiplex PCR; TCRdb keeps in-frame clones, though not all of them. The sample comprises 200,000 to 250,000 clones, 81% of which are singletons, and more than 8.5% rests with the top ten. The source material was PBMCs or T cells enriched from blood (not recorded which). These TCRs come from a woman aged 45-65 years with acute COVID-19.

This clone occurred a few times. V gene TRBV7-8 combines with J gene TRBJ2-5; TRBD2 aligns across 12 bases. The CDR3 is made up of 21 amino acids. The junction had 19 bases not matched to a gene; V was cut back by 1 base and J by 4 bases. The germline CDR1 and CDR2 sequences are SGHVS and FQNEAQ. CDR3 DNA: TGTGCCAGCAGCTTAGAGCCACCGGGACTAGCGGGTCAAGGGGGTCGAGAGACCCAGTACTTC. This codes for CASSLEPPGLAGQGGRETQYF.

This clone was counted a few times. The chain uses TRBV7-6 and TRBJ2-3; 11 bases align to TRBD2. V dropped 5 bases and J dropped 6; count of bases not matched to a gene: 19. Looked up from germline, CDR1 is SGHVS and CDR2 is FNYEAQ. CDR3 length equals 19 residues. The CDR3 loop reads CASSPTLLAGGPAVDTQYF. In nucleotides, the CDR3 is TGTGCCAGCAGCCCTACTCTCCTAGCGGGGGGCCCAGCAGTTGATACGCAGTATTTT.

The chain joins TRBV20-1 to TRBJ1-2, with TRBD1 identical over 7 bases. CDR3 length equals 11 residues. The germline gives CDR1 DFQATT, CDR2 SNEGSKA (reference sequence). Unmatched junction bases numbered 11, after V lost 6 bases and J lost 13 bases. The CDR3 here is CSASLPGQPTF. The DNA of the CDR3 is TGCAGTGCAAGCTTACCGGGACAGCCCACCTTC.

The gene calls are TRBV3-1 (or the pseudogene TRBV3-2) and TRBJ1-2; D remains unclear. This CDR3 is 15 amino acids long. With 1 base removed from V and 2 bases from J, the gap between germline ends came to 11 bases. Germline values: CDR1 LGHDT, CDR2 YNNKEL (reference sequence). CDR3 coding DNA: TGTGCCAGCAGCCAAGGTGAGGGCCGAAACTATGGCTACACCTTC. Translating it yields CASSQGEGRNYGYTF.

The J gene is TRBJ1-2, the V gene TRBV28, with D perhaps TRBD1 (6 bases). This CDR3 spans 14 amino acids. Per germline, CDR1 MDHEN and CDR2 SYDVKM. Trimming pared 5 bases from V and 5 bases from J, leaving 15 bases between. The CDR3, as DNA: TGTGCCAGCAGTATACAGGGTACCTCGTATGGCTACACCTTC. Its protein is CASSIQGTSYGYTF.

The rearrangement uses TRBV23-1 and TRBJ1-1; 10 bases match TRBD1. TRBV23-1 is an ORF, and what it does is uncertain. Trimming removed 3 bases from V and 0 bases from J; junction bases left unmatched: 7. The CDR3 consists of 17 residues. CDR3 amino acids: CASSQAPTGGMNTEAFF. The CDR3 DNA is TGCGCCAGCAGTCAGGCTCCGACAGGGGGCATGAACACTGAAGCTTTCTTT.

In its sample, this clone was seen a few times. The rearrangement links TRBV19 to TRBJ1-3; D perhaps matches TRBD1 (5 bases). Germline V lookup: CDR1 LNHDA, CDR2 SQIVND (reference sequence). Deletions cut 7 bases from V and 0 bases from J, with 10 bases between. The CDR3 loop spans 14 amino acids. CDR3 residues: CASKDRNSGNTIYF. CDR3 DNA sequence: TGTGCCAGTAAAGACAGAAACTCTGGAAACACCATATATTTT.

The CDR3 coding sequence is TGTGCCAGCAGCTTAGACGTTACTAGCGGGAGGAGGGATACGCAGTATTTT. As protein: CASSLDVTSGRRDTQYF. The rearrangement joins TRBV7-2 to TRBJ2-3, with 12 bases aligning to TRBD2. This CDR3 is built from 17 residues. The V gene's germline CDR1 is SGHTA and CDR2 FQGNSA. The V and J ends lost 1 base and 6 bases, in that order; junction bases with no gene match: 8.

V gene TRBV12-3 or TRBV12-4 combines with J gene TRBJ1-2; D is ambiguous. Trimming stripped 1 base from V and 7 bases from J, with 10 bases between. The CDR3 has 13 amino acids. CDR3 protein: CASSLEGRLGYTF. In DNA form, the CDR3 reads TGTGCCAGCAGTTTAGAAGGGAGGCTTGGCTACACCTTC.

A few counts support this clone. CDR3 loop: CASSRTASGRNSPLHF. CDR3 DNA: TGTGCCAGCAGTCGGACGGCCAGCGGACGGAATTCACCCCTCCACTTT. The V call is TRBV2, the J call TRBJ1-6; no firm D call. This CDR3 is built from 16 residues. Trimming removed 5 bases from V and 7 bases from J, with 18 bases in between. The germline CDR1 and CDR2 sequences are SNHLY and FYNNEI.

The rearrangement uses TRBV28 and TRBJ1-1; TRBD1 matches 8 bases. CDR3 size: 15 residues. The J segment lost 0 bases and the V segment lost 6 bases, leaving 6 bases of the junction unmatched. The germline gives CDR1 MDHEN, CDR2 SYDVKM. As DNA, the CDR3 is TGTGCCAGCAGACTCAGGGGGCCGGTGAACACTGAAGCTTTCTTT. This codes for CASRLRGPVNTEAFF.

The DNA of the CDR3 is TGTGCCAGCAGCCACCGGACAGGGGCTCCCAGGACAAATCAGCCCCAGCATTTT. Amino acids: CASSHRTGAPRTNQPQHF. The rearrangement uses TRBV7-2 and TRBJ1-5; 9 positions match TRBD1. V lost 5 bases, J lost 4 bases, and 15 bases stayed unmatched. The CDR3 extends over 18 amino acids. CDR1 is SGHTA, CDR2 FQGNSA, per germline.

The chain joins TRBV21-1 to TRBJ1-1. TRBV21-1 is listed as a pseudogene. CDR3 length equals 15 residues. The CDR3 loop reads CASSNNKSGNTEAFF. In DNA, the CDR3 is TGTGCCAGCAGCAACAACAAGTCGGGGAACACTGAAGCTTTCTTT.

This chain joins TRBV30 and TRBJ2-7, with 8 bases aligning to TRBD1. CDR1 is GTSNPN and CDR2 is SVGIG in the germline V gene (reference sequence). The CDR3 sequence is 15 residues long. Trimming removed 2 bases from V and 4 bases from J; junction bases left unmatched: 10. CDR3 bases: TGTGCCTGGAGTTTCTACAGGGGGTTAAGATACGAGCAGTACTTC. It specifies CAWSFYRGLRYEQYF.

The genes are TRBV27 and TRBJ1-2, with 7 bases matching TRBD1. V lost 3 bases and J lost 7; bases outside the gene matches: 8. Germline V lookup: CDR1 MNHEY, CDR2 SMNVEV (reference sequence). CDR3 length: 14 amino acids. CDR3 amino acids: CASSFEGANLGYTF. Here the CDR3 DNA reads TGTGCCAGCAGTTTCGAGGGGGCGAATCTTGGCTACACCTTC.

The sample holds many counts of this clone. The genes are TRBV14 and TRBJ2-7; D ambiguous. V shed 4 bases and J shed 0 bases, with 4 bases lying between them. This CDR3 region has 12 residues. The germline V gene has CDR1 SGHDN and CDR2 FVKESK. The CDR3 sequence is CASSRSSYEQYF. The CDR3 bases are TGTGCCAGCAGCCGGAGCTCCTACGAGCAGTACTTC.

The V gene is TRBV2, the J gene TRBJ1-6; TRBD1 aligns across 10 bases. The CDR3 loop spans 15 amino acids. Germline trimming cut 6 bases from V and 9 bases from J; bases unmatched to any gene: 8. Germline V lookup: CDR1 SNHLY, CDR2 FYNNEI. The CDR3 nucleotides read TGTGCCAGCAGAGCCGGGACAGGGGCGGGTTCACCCCTCCACTTT. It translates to CASRAGTGAGSPLHF. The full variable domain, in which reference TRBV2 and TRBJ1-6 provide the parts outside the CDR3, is EPEVTQTPSHQVTQMGQEVILRCVPISNHLYFYWYRQILGQKVEFLVSFYNNEISEKSEIFDDQFSVERPDGSNFTLKIRSTKLEDSAMYFCASRAGTGAGSPLHFGNGTRLTVT.

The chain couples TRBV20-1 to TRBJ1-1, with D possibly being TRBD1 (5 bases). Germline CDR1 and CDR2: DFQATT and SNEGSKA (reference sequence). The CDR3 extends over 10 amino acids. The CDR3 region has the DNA TGCAGGTGGGGGGACACTGAAGCTTTCTTT. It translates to CRWGDTEAFF.